This T cell receptor (beta chain) is drawn from a study of OX40 agonist ivuxolimab in advanced cancers. For the study in its entirety: The costimulatory receptor OX40 (CD134) was targeted by ivuxolimab, a fully human IgG2 agonistic monoclonal antibody. The point of sequencing TCRbeta in the periphery was to test whether ivuxolimab changed TCR sequence diversity and drove clonal T-cell expansion. The monotherapy dose-escalation portion (N of about 49 patients) of the phase I ivuxolimab trial is reported in the paper. Of the 50 to 55 patients in dose escalation, 19 had hepatocellular carcinoma, some 15 had melanoma, 9 had renal cell carcinoma and 9 had head and neck cancer. A male proportion of about 79% and a mean age of 60 years, ranging from about 23 to 79, were recorded for the dose-escalation cohort. Partial responses occurred in three dose-escalation patients: two with cutaneous melanoma and one with hepatocellular carcinoma. Patients were allowed to have had prior anti-PD-1, anti-PD-L1 or anti-CTLA-4 therapy, and 30% to 50% of the dose-escalation patients had previously received checkpoint inhibitors. Intravenous ivuxolimab was administered to patients every 2 weeks at six dose levels: 0.01, 0.1, 0.3, 1.5, 3 and 10 mg/kg.

Patients with autoimmune disease history or receiving systemic immunosuppression were excluded from the trial. Peripheral blood for TCR sequencing was collected from all dose cohorts at baseline, on cycle 4 day 1, and on cycle 7 day 1. Samples came from an open-label, multicenter, first-in-human phase I dose-escalation trial of ivuxolimab. Adults with locally advanced or metastatic head and neck squamous cell, hepatocellular, melanoma or renal cell carcinoma were enrolled in the trial. Before TCR sequencing, CD4+ and CD8+ T cells were separately sorted from peripheral blood. Beyond this particular receptor, the publication reports: Low levels of normalized T-cell clonal expansion were also shown by some nonresponding patients. On average, CD8+ T cells showed more expanded clones than CD4+ T cells after ivuxolimab. Partial responders in the 0.1-3.0 mg/kg groups had among the lowest normalized peripheral clonal expansion, especially among CD8+ T cells. The antigen specificity of the peripheral T cells that underwent clonal expansion was not determined. At doses of 0.1 to 3.0 mg/kg, clonal expansion of both CD4+ and CD8+ blood T cells was observed from baseline to week 6.

CDR1 and CDR2 were assigned from the germline V gene as SGHTA and FQGNSA. V sheds 7 bases and J sheds 1 base, leaving 13 bases between their ends. There are 14 amino acids in the CDR3, from cysteine to phenylalanine inclusive. Here the CDR3 DNA is all that survives: 42 bases in frame from base 1. A remark on this clone: The specificity of this receptor is unknown. Base qualities are missing; no much larger clone stands one base away.

For sequencing of the TCRbeta CDR3 region, genomic DNA was extracted from the sorted cells. TCRbeta CDR3 regions were sequenced using the immunoSEQ Assay. TCRdb's version of the immuneACCESS table is confined to in-frame rearrangements and falls short of the full clone set. An unresolved V gene accounts for under half of the shortfall where checked; the remainder is of unknown origin. Across this sample there are tens of thousands of clones, with about four fifths seen only once. The ten largest clones represent about a tenth of the sample. The receptor was isolated from an adult with an advanced solid tumor such as melanoma, head and neck, liver or kidney cancer. The chain links TRBV7-2 with TRBJ1-1, with the D gene call left open. Specimen: CD4+ or CD8+ T cells sorted from blood, collected in a trial of the OX40 agonist ivuxolimab. The DNA is as follows: TGTGCCAGCACCCCTAAGGCCCAGAACACTGAAGCTTTCTTT. Its amino acids are CASTPKAQNTEAFF. When the CDR3 is completed using the reference TRBV7-2 and TRBJ1-1 genes on either side, the full variable domain is GAGVSQSPSNKVTEKGKDVELRCDPISGHTALYWYRQSLGQGLEFLIYFQGNSAPDKSGLPSDRFSAERTGGSVSTLTIQRTQQEDSAVYLCASTPKAQNTEAFFGQGTRLTVV.